This T cell receptor beta chain originates from a study of CD8 T cells in Susac syndrome. Matched for age and sex, the controls were healthy donors. The TEMRA cells underwent FACS enrichment, while the CD8+ and CD4+ T cells underwent negative isolation. CDR3 size: 15 residues. Trimming took 7 bases from V and 3 from J, leaving 17 bases between them. It was with random hexamers that about 0.45 to 1 ug RNA was reverse transcribed. A multiplex approach, immunoSEQ multiplex PCR, amplified TCR beta CDR3 across 54 Vbeta and 13 Jbeta. MiXCR, run by TCRdb on the immunoSEQ multiplex PCR reads, gives a single entry per CDR3 protein. The sample yields around 190,000 distinct CDR3 sequences, roughly 94% seen once.

The sequence was collected from a human donor in good health. The source material was CD4+ T cells from PBMCs. This chain links TRBV12-3 or TRBV12-4 with TRBJ2-3; D ambiguous. The DNA for the CDR3 is TGTGCCAGCATCCGGCGGCAGGCCCATACAGATACGCAGTATTTT. This codes for CASIRRQAHTDTQYF.